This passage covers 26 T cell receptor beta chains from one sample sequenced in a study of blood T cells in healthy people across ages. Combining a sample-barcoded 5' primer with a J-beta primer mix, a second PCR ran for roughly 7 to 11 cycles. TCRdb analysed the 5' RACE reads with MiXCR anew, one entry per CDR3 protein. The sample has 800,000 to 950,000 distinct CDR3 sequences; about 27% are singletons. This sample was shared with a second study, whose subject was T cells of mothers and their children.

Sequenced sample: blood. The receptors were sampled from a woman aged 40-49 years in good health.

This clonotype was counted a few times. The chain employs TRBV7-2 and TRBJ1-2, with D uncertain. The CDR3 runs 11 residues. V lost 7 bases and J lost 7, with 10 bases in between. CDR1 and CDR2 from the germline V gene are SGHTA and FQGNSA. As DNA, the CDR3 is TGTGCCAGCACCTTGGACGTTGGCTACACCTTC. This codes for CASTLDVGYTF.

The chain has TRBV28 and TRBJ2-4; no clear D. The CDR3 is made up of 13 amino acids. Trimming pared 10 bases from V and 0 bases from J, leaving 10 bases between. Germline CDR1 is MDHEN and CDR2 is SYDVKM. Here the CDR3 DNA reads TGTGCCATTTCGACAACAGCCAAAAACATTCAGTACTTC. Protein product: CAISTTAKNIQYF. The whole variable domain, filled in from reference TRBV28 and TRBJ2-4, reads DVKVTQSSRYLVKRTGEKVFLECVQDMDHENMFWYRQDPGLGLRLIYFSYDVKMKEKGDIPEGYSVSREKKERFSLILESASTNQTSMYLCAISTTAKNIQYFGAGTRLSVL.

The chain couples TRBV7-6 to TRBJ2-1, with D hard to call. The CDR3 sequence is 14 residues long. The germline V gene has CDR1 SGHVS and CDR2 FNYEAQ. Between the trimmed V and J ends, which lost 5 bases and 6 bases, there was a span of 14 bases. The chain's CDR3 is CASSPRFLSNEQFF. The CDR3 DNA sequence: TGTGCCAGCAGCCCTCGGTTCCTTTCCAATGAGCAGTTCTTC.

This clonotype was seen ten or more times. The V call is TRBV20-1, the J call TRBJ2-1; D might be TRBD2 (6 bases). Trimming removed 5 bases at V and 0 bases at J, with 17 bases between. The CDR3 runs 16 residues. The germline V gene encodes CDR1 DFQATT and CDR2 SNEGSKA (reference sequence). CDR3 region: CSAPPLGGLSYNEQFF. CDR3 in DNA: TGCAGTGCTCCCCCTCTTGGGGGACTCTCCTACAATGAGCAGTTCTTC.

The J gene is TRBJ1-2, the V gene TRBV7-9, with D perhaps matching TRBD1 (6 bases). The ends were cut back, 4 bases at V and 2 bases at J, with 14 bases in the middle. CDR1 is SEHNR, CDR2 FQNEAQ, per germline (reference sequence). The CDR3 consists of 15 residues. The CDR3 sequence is CASSSQGSTNYGYTF. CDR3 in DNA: TGTGCCAGCAGCTCCCAGGGGTCCACCAACTATGGCTACACCTTC. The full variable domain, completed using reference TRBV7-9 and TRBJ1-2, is DTGVSQNPRHKITKRGQNVTFRCDPISEHNRLYWYRQTLGQGPEFLTYFQNEAQLEKSRLLSDRFSAERPKGSFSTLEIQRTEQGDSAMYLCASSSQGSTNYGYTFGSGTRLTVV.

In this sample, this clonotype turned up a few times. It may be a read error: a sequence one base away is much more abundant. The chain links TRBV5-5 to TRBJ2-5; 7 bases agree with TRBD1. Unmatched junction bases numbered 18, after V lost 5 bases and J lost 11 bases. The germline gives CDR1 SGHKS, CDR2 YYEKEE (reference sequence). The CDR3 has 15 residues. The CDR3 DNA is TGTGCCAGCAGTCCTAGACAGGGATCTAACAATGAGCAGTACTTC. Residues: CASSPRQGSNNEQYF.

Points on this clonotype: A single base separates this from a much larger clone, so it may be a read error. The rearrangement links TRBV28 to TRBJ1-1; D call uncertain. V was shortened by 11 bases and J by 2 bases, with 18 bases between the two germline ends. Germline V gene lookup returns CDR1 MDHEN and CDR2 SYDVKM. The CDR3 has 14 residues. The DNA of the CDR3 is TGTGCCGGCAAACCGGCAGAGTCAAACACTGAAGCTTTCTTT. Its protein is CAGKPAESNTEAFF.

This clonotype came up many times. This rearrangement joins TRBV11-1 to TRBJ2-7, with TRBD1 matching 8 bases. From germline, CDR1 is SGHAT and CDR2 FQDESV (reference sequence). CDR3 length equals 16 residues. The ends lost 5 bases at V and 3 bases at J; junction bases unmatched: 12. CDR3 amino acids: CASSLSASGGIYEQYF. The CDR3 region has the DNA TGTGCCAGCAGCCTCTCCGCGTCAGGGGGCATCTACGAGCAGTACTTC.

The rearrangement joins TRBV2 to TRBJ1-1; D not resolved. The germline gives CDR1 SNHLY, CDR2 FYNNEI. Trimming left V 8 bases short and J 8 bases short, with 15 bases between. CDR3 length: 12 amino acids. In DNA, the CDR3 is TGTGCCAGCCGTGGCGGGCCCGGGGAAGCTTTCTTT. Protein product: CASRGGPGEAFF.

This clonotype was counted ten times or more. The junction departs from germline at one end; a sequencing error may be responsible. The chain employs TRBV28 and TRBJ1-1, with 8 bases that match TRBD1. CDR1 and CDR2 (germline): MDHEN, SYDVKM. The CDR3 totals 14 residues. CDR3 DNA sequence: TGCGCCAGCAGCAGCACAGGGGGATCGACTGAAGCTTTCTTT. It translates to CASSSTGGSTEAFF.

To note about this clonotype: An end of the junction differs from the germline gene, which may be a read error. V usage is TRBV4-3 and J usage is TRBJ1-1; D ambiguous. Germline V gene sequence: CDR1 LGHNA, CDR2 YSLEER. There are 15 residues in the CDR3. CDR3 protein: CASSQDEMLNAEAFF. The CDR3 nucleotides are TGCGCCAGCAGCCAAGATGAAATGTTGAACGCTGAAGCTTTCTTT.

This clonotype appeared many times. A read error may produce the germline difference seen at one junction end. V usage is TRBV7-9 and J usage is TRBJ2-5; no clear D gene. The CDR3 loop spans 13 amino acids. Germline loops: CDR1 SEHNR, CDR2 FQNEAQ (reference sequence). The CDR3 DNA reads TGTGCTAGCAGCCTAGACACCCAAGAGACCCAGTACTTC. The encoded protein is CASSLDTQETQYF.

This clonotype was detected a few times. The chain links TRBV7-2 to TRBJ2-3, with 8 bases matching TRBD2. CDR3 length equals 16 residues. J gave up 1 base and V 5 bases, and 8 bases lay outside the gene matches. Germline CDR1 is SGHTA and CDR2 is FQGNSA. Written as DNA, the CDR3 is TGTGCCAGCAGCGCCCAACGAGCGGGGGGCACAGATACGCAGTATTTT. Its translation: CASSAQRAGGTDTQYF.

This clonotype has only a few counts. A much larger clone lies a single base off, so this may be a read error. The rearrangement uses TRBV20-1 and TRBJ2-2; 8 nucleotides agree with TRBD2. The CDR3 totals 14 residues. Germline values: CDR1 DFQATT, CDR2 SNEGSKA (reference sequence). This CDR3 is CSFRGGSDTGERFF. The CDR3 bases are TGCAGTTTCCGGGGGGGCTCGGACACCGGGGAGCGGTTTTTT.

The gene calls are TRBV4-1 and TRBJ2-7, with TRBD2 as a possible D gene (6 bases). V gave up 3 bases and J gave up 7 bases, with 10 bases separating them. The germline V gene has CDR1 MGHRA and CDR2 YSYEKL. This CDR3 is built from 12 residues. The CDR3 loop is CASSQEAGEQYF. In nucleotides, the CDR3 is TGCGCCAGCAGCCAGGAGGCGGGGGAGCAGTACTTC.

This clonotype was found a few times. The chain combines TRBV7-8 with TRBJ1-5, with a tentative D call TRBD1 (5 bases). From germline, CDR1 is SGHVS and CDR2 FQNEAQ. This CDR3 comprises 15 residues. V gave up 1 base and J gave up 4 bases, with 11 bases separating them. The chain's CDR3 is CASSLGVRVNQPQHF. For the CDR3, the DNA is TGTGCCAGCAGCTTAGGGGTCAGGGTTAATCAGCCCCAGCATTTT.

As DNA, the CDR3 is TGTGCCAGCAGCCAAGGGGGAAGGAGATCAGCTAACTATGGCTACACCTTC. It is translated as CASSQGGRRSANYGYTF. The chain is built from TRBV12-3 or TRBV12-4 and TRBJ1-2; perhaps TRBD1 as D (6 bases). The CDR3 sequence is 17 residues long. V was cut by 6 bases and J by 0 bases, with 20 bases left in between.

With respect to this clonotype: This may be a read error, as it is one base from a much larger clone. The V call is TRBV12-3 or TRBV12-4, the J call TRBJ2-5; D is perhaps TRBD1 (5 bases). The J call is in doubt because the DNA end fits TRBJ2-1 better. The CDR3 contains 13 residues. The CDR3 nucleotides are TGTGCCAGCAGTTCCGACAGCCAAGAGACCCAGTTCTTC. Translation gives CASSSDSQETQFF.

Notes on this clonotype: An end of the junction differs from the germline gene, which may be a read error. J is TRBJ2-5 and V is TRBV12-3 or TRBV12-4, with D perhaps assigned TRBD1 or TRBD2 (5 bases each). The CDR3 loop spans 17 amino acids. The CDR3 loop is CAGRSSWRGVLQETQYF. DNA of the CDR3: TGTGCCGGCAGATCATCGTGGCGAGGGGTCCTCCAAGAGACCCAGTACTTC.

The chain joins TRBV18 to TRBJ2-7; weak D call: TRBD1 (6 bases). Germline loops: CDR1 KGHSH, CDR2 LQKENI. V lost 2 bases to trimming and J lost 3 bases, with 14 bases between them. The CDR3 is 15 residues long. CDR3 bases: TGTGCCAGCTCACCAACGGCAGGGGTAAGCTACGAGCAGTACTTC. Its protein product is CASSPTAGVSYEQYF.

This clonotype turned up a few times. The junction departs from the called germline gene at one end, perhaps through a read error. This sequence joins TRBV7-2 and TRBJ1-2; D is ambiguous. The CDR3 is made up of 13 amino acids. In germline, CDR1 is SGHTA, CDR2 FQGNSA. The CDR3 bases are TGTGCCAACAGCCTCGGGCTGGATTCAGGCTACACCTTC. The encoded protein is CANSLGLDSGYTF.

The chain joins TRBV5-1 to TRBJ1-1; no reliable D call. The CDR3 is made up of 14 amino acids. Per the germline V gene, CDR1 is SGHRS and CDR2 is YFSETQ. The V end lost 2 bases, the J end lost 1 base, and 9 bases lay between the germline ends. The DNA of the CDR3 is TGCGCCAGCAGCTTCCAAGCCAAGAACACTGAAGCTTTCTTT. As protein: CASSFQAKNTEAFF.

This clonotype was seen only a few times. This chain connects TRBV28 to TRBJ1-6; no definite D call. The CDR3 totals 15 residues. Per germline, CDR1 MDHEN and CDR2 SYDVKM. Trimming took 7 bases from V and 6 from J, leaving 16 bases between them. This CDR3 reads CASTTQTGFNSPLHF. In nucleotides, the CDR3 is TGTGCCAGCACCACCCAGACGGGCTTTAATTCACCCCTCCACTTT.

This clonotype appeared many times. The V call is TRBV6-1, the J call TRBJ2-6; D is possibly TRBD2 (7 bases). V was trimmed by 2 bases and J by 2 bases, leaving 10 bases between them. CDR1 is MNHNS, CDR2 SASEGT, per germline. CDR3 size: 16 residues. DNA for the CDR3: TGTGCCAGCAGTGAAATAGGGGGGGCTGGGGCCAACGTCCTGACTTTC. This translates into CASSEIGGAGANVLTF.

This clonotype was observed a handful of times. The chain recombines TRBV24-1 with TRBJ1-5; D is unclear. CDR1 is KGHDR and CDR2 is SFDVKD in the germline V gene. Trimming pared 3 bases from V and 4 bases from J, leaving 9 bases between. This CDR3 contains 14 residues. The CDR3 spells CATSDPSRNQPQHF. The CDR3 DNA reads TGTGCCACCAGTGATCCCTCCCGAAATCAGCCCCAGCATTTT.

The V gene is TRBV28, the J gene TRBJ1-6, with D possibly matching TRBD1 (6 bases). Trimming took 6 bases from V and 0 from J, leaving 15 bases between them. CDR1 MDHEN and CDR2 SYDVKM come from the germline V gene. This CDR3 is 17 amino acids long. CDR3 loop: CASSLGAVDSYNSPLHF. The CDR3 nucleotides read TGTGCCAGCAGCCTGGGGGCGGTAGACTCCTATAATTCACCCCTCCACTTT. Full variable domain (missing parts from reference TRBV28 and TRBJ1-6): DVKVTQSSRYLVKRTGEKVFLECVQDMDHENMFWYRQDPGLGLRLIYFSYDVKMKEKGDIPEGYSVSREKKERFSLILESASTNQTSMYLCASSLGAVDSYNSPLHFGNGTRLTVT.